The entry that follows covers one T cell receptor (beta chain) sequence. Assay: immunoSEQ multiplex PCR; the TCRdb copy retains only in-frame clones and omits some. The sample yields some 30,000 clones, around 91% seen once. This entry belongs to a study of T cell changes during pregnancy in multiple sclerosis. J lost 1 base, V lost 5 bases, and 3 bases had no gene match. CDR1 and CDR2 (germline): MNHEY, SVGAGI. The CDR3 has 15 amino acids. This clonotype originated in a female donor in good health, enrolled as a control in a pregnancy study. J is TRBJ1-5 and V is TRBV6-5; TRBD1 matches 9 bases. The sample consisted of CD4+ T cells from peripheral blood mononuclear cells, taken in the third trimester of pregnancy. The CDR3 DNA is TGTGCCAGCAGTGTCGACAGGGGGAGCAATCAGCCCCAGCATTTT. Translated: CASSVDRGSNQPQHF.